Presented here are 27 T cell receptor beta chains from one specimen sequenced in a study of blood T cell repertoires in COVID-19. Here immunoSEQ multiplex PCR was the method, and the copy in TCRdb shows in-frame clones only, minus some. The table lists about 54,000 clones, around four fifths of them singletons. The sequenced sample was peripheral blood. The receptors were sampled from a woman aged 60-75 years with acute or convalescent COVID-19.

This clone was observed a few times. Here the CDR3 reads CASSLAGGPGGYGYTF. The CDR3 nucleotides read TGCGCCAGCAGCTTGGCTGGGGGACCAGGGGGCTATGGCTACACCTTC. The V and J genes are TRBV5-1 and TRBJ1-2; 7 positions match TRBD1. The CDR3 is 16 amino acids. The germline V gene has CDR1 SGHRS and CDR2 YFSETQ. V shed 0 bases and J 4 bases; nucleotides not matched to a gene: 9.

This chain's CDR3 is CASSLAEGRGTGKFF. The CDR3 DNA reads TGCGCCAGCAGCTTGGCCGAGGGCAGGGGGACGGGAAAGTTCTTC. This rearrangement joins TRBV5-1 to TRBJ2-1, with 7 bases that match TRBD1. CDR1 and CDR2 (germline): SGHRS, YFSETQ. The CDR3 runs 15 residues. Losses at the gene ends were 0 bases for V and 14 bases for J; bases not matched to a gene: 14.

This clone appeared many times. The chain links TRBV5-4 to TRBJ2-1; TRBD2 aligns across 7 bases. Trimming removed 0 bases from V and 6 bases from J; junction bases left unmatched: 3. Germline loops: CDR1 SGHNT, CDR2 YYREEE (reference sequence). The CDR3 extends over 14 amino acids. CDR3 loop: CASSLAGGINEQFF. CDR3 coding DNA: TGTGCCAGCAGCTTGGCGGGGGGTATCAATGAGCAGTTCTTC.

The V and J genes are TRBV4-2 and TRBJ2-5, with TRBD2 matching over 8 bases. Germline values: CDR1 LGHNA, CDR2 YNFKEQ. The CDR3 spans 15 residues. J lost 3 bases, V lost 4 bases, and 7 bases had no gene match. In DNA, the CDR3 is TGTGCCAGCAGCCCGGGACTAGTAAGTGAAGAGACCCAGTACTTC. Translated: CASSPGLVSEETQYF.

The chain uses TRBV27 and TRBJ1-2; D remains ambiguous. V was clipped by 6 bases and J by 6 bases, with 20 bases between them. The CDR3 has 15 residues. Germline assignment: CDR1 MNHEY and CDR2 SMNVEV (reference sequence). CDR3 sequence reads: CASSRGWEGADGYTF. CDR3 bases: TGTGCCAGCAGCCGTGGGTGGGAGGGCGCGGATGGCTACACCTTC.

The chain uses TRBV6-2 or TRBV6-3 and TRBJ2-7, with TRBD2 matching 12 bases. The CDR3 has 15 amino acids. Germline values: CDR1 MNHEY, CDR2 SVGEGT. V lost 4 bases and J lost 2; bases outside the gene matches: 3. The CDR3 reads CASSSWTSGTYEQYF. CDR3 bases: TGTGCCAGCAGTTCGTGGACTAGCGGGACCTACGAGCAGTACTTC.

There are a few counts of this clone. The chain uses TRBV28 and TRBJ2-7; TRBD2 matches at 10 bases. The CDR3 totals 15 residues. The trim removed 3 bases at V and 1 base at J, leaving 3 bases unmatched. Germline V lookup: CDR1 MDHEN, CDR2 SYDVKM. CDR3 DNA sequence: TGTGCCAGCAGTTTGGCTAGCGGGGGATCCTACGAGCAGTACTTC. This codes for CASSLASGGSYEQYF.

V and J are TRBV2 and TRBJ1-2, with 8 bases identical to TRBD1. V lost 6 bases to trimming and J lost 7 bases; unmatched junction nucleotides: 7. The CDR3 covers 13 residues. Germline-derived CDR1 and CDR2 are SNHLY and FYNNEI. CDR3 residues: CASRTGVLAGYTF. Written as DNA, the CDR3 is TGTGCCAGCAGGACAGGGGTTTTAGCTGGCTACACCTTC.

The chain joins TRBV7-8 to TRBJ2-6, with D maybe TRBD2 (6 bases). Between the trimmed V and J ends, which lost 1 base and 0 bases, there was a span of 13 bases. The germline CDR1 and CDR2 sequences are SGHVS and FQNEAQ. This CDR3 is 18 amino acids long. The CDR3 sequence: CASSLVPSANSGANVLTF. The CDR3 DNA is TGTGCCAGCAGCTTAGTTCCTAGCGCAAACTCTGGGGCCAACGTCCTGACTTTC.

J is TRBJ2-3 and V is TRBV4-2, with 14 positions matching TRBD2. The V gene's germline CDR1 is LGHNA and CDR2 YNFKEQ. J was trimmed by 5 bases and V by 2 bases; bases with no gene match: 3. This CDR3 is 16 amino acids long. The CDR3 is CASSQLTSGGGDTQYF. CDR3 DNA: TGTGCCAGCAGCCAACTGACTAGCGGGGGGGGAGATACGCAGTATTTT.

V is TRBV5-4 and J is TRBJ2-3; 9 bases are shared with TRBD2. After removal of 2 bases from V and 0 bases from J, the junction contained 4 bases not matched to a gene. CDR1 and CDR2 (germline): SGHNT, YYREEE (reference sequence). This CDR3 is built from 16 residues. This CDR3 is CASSFASGTSTDTQYF. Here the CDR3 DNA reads TGTGCCAGCAGCTTCGCTAGCGGGACTAGCACAGATACGCAGTATTTT.

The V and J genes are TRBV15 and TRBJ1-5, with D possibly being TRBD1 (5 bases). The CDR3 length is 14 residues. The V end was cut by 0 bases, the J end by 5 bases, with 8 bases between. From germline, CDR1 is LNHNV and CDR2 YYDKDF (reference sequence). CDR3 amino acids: CATSRDGAYQPQHF. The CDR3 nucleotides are TGTGCCACCAGCAGAGATGGGGCTTATCAGCCCCAGCATTTT.

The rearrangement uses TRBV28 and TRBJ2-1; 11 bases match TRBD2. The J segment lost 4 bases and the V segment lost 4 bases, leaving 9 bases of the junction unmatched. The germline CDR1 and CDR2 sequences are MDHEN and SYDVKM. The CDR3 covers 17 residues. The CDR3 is CASSSIIGTSGYNEQFF. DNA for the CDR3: TGTGCCAGCAGTTCGATAATAGGGACTAGCGGTTACAATGAGCAGTTCTTC.

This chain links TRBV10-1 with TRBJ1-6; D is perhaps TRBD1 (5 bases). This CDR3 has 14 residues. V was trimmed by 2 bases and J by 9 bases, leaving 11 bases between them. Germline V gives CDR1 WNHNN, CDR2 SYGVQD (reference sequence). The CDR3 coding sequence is TGCGCCAGCAGTGAGCAGGGTTCGGGTTCACCCCTCCACTTT. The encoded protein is CASSEQGSGSPLHF.

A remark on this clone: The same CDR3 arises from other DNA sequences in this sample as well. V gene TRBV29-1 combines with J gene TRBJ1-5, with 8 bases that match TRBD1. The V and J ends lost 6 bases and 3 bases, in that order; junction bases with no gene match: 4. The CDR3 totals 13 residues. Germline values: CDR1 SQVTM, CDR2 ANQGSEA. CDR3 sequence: CSVATGVNQPQHF. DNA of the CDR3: TGCAGCGTGGCGACAGGGGTCAATCAGCCCCAGCATTTT.

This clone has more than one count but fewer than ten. CDR3 bases: TGTGCCAGCAGTGTCGGTATCGGGAGGGAGACCCAGTACTTC. Protein sequence: CASSVGIGRETQYF. The genes are TRBV2 and TRBJ2-5; 7 bases agree with TRBD2. The junction had 7 bases not matched to a gene; V was cut back by 4 bases and J by 5 bases. Germline lookup yields CDR1 SNHLY and CDR2 FYNNEI. The CDR3 is made up of 14 amino acids.

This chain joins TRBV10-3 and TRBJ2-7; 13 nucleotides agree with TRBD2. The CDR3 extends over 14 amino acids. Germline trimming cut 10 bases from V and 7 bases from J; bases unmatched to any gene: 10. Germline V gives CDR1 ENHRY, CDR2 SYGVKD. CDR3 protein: CASQLAGGQKEQYF. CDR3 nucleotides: TGTGCCAGCCAACTAGCGGGAGGGCAAAAAGAGCAGTACTTC.

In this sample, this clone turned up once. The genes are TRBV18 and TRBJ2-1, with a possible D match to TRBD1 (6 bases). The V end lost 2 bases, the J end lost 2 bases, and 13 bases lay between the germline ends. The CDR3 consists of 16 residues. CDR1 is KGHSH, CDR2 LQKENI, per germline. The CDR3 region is CASSPTGTWAYNEQFF. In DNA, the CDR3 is TGTGCCAGCTCACCAACCGGGACATGGGCCTACAATGAGCAGTTCTTC. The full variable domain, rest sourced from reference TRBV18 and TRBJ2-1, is NAGVMQNPRHLVRRRGQEARLRCSPMKGHSHVYWYRQLPEEGLKFMVYLQKENIIDESGMPKERFSAEFPKEGPSILRIQQVVRGDSAAYFCASSPTGTWAYNEQFFGPGTRLTVL.

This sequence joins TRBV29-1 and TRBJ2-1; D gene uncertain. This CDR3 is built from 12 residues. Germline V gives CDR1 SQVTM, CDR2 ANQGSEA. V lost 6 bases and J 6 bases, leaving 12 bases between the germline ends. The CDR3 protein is CSVRYSGNEQFF. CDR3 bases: TGCAGCGTCCGGTATTCGGGCAATGAGCAGTTCTTC.

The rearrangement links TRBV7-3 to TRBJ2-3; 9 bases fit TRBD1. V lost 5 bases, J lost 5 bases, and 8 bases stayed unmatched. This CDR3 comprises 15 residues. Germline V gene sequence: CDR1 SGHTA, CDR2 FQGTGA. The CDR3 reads CASSTRQGGLDTQYF. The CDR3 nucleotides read TGTGCCAGCAGCACAAGACAGGGGGGCCTAGATACGCAGTATTTT.

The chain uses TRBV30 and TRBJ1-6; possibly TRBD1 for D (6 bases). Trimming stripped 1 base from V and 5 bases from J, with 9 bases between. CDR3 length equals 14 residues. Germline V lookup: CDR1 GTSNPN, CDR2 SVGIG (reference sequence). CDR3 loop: CAWSDRTDNSPLHF. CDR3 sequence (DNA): TGTGCCTGGAGTGACCGGACAGATAATTCACCCCTCCACTTT.

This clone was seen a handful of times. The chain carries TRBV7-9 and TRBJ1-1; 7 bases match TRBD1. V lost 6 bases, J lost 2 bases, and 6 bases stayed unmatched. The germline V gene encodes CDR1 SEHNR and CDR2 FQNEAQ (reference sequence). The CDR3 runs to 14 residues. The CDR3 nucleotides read TGTGCCAGCAGTCCCGGGACAGCCAACACTGAAGCTTTCTTT. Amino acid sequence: CASSPGTANTEAFF.

For the CDR3, the DNA is TGTGCCAGCAGTGAAGGACAGGGGAAGAGAGGCGAAAAACTGTTTTTT. This sequence encodes CASSEGQGKRGEKLFF. The V gene is TRBV25-1, the J gene TRBJ1-4, with 9 positions matching TRBD1. V was clipped by 2 bases and J by 8 bases; unmatched bases: 9. In germline, CDR1 is MGHDK, CDR2 SYGVNS. The CDR3 runs to 16 residues.

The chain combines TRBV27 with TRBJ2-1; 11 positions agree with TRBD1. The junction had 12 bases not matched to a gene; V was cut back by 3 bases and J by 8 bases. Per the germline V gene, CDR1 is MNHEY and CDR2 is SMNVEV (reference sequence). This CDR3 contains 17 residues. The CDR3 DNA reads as TGTGCCAGCAGTTTTAGATTTGGGACAGGGGGATTTCATGAGCAGTTCTTC. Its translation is CASSFRFGTGGFHEQFF.

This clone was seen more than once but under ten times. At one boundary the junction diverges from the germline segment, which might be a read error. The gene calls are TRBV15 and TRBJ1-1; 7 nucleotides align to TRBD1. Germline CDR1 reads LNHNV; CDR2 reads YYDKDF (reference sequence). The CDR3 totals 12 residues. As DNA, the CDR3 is TGTGCCACCAGCAGAGAGGTAGGGGGCACGGACTTT. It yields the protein CATSREVGGTDF.

The CDR3 nucleotides read TGCGCCAGCAGCCTTTTTCTGGGACAGTCTGGAAACACCATATATTTT. Translated: CASSLFLGQSGNTIYF. This chain joins TRBV4-1 and TRBJ1-3; the match to TRBD1 covers 7 bases. Trimming took 4 bases from V and 1 from J; bases not matched to a gene: 7. The CDR3 length is 16 residues. CDR1 and CDR2 from the germline V gene are MGHRA and YSYEKL.

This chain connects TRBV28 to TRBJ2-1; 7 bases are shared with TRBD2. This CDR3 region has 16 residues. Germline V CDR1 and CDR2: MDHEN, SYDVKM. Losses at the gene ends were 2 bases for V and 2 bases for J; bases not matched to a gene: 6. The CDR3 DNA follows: TGTGCCAGCAGTTTAGCTCTAGCGGCGACCTACAATGAGCAGTTCTTC. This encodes CASSLALAATYNEQFF.